Listed below are T cell receptor beta chains from one sample, sequenced in a study of immune cell composition in non-small cell lung cancer. The repertoire was sequenced with immunoSEQ multiplex PCR; TCRdb's copy has only in-frame clones and lacks some. The table has 15,000 or so clones, over 65% seen once; the top ten hold 9% to 10%. These sequences were also reported in another study, on CD4 T cells in lung cancer.

Specimen: non-adjacent lung tissue. These receptor sequences come from a human donor with non-small cell lung cancer. Each CDR3 is given with its conserved first and last residue. A D gene is named only where the DNA matches it firmly. Clone size is stated in some rows and not others, as once, few, many or a class when expanded.

j_call,v_call,clone_size,cdr3_length,d_call,cdr3_nt,cdr3_aa
TRBJ2-5,TRBV9,.,15,.,TGTGCCAGCAGCGGACCTAGGGGAGGGGGAGAGACCCAGTACTTC,CASSGPRGGGETQYF
TRBJ2-3,TRBV7-2,.,13,.,TGTGCCAGCAGCTTTAGAGGTACGGGGGCGGAATATTTT,CASSFRGTGAEYF
TRBJ2-1,TRBV29-1,.,12,.,TGCAGCGTTGACGGGAGCTACAATGAGCAGTTCTTC,CSVDGSYNEQFF
TRBJ2-7,TRBV5-6,.,13,.,TGTGCCAGCAGTTCAATCTCGGCGCCAGAGCAGTACTTC,CASSSISAPEQYF
TRBJ2-7,TRBV27,.,15,.,TGTGCCAGCAGAACAAGCAGTAGTTGGACCTACGAGCAGTACTTC,CASRTSSSWTYEQYF
TRBJ1-1,TRBV30,.,13,.,TGTGCCTGGACAAACAGAGTGAACACTGAAGCTTTCTTT,CAWTNRVNTEAFF
TRBJ2-3,TRBV29-1,.,13,TRBD1,TGCAGCGCAAGACAGGGGAGCACAGATACGCAGTATTTT,CSARQGSTDTQYF
TRBJ1-2,TRBV6-5,few,14,.,TGTGCCAGCAGTTTAGGGAAGGGAGTCTATGGCTACACCTTC,CASSLGKGVYGYTF
TRBJ2-5,TRBV5-1,.,15,TRBD2,TGCGCCAGCAGCGGGCTAGCGGGGGCACAAGAGACCCAGTACTTC,CASSGLAGAQETQYF
TRBJ1-1,TRBV6-5,.,14,.,TGTGCCAGCAGTTTTTTCGAGGGGAACACTGAAGCTTTCTTT,CASSFFEGNTEAFF
TRBJ1-1,TRBV18,.,11,.,TGTGCCAGCTCCATGGGGGCTGAAGCTTTCTTT,CASSMGAEAFF
TRBJ1-2,TRBV27,.,15,.,TGTGCCAGCAGTTCTCCAGGGCGGGGAGTAGATGGCTACACCTTC,CASSSPGRGVDGYTF